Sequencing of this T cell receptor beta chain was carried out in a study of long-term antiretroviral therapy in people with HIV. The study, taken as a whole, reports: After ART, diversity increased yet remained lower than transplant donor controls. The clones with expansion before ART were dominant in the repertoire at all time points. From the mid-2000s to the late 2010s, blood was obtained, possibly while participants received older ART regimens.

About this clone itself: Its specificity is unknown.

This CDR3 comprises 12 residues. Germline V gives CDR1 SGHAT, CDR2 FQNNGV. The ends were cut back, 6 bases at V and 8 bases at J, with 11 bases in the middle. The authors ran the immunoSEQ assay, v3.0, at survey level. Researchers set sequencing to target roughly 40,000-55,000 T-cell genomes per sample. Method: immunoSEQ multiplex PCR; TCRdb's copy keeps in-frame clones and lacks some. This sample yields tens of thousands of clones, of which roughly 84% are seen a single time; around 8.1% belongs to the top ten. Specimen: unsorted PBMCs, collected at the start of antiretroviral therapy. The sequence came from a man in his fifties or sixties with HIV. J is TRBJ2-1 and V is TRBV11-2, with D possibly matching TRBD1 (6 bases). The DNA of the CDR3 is TGTGCCAGCAGTCCGCAGGGGTATGAGCAGTTCTTC. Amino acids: CASSPQGYEQFF.